This T cell receptor (beta chain) was found in a study of PD-1 blockade in mismatch repair-deficient tumors. As to this clone: What it recognizes is unknown.

Mismatch repair deficiency was confirmed in all patients, by PCR or immunohistochemistry. TCRs were sequenced from a few patients responding to pembrolizumab. Using immunoSEQ multiplex PCR, the repertoire was profiled, and TCRdb retains in-frame clones only, with some absent. The sample lists approximately 100,000 clones, over 65% seen once, with about 6.3% in the top ten. Points from the study as a whole: Tumor-resident clones, often absent from pretreatment blood, expanded after pembrolizumab and then contracted.

Sequencing was performed on peripheral blood, taken roughly 36 weeks after starting pembrolizumab. This TCR derives from an adult with mismatch repair-deficient cancer.

DNA for the CDR3: TGTGCCAGCAGTTCCCACCTAGCGTTTGTGTCCTACGAGCAGTACTTC. It yields the protein CASSSHLAFVSYEQYF. The chain joins TRBV27 to TRBJ2-7; TRBD2 might be the D (6 bases). The CDR3 covers 16 residues. The V end lost 4 bases, the J end lost 1 base, and 17 bases lay between the germline ends. From germline, CDR1 is MNHEY and CDR2 SMNVEV (reference sequence).